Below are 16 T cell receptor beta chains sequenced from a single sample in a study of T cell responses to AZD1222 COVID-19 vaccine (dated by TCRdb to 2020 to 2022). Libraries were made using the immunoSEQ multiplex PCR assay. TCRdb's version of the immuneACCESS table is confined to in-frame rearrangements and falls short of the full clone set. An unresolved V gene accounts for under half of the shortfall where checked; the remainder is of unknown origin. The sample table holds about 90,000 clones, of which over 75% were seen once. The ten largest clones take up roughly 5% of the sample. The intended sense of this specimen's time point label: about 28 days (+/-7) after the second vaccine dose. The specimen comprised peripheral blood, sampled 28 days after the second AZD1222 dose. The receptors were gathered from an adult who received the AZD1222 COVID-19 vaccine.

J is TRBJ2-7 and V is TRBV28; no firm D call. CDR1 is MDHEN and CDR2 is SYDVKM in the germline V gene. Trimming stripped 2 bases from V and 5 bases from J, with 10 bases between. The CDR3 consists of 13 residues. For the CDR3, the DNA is TGTGCCAGCAGTTTAGGTCTACTCGACGAGCAGTACTTC. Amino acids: CASSLGLLDEQYF.

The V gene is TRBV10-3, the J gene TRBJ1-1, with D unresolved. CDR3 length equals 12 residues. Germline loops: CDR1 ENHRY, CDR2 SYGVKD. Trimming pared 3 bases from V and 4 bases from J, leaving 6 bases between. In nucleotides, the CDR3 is TGTGCCATCAGTGACGTCGTCACTGAAGCTTTCTTT. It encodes CAISDVVTEAFF.

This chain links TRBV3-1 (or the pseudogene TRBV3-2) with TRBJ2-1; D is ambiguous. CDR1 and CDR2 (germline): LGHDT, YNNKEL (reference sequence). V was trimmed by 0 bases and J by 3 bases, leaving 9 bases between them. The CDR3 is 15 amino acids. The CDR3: CASSQDAERYNEQFF. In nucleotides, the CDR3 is TGTGCCAGCAGCCAAGACGCGGAACGCTACAATGAGCAGTTCTTC.

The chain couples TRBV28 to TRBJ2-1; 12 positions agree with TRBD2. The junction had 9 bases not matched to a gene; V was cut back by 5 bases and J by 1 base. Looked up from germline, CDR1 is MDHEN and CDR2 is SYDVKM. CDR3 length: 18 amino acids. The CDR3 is CASSPRLAGALSYNEQFF. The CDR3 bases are TGTGCCAGCAGTCCAAGACTAGCGGGGGCCTTATCCTACAATGAGCAGTTCTTC.

CDR3 bases: TGTGCCAGCAGCTTGATCGGGCCAGCGCCGAACACCATATATTTT. The encoded protein is CASSLIGPAPNTIYF. The rearrangement joins TRBV7-9 to TRBJ1-3; no clear D gene. This CDR3 contains 15 residues. Germline lookup yields CDR1 SEHNR and CDR2 FQNEAQ (reference sequence). Trimming left V 3 bases short and J 7 bases short, with 16 bases between.

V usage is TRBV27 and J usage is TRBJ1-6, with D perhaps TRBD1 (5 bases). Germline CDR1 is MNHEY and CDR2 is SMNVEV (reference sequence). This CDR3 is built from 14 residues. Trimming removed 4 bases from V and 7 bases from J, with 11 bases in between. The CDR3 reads CASSSRTQNSPLHF. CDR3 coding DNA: TGTGCCAGCAGTTCCCGGACACAAAATTCACCCCTCCACTTT.

CDR3 sequence reads: CASSHWKGANENTIYF. Written as DNA, the CDR3 is TGTGCCAGCAGCCACTGGAAGGGGGCGAACGAAAACACCATATATTTT. The chain uses TRBV7-2 and TRBJ1-3; 7 bases are a match to TRBD1. CDR3 length: 16 residues. V lost 5 bases, J lost 6 bases, and 13 bases stayed unmatched. CDR1 is SGHTA, CDR2 FQGNSA, per germline.

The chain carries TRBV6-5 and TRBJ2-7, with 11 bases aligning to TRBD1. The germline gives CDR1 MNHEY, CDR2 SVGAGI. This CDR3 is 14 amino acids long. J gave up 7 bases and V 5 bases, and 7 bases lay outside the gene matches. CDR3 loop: CASSHGQGAGEQYF. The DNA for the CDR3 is TGTGCCAGCAGTCACGGACAGGGGGCGGGTGAGCAGTACTTC.

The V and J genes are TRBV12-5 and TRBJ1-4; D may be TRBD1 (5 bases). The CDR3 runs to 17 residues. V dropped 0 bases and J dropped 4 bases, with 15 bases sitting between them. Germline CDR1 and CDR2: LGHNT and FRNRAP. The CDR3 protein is CASGLVQVWDDNEKLFF. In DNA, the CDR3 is TGTGCTAGTGGTTTGGTACAGGTATGGGACGATAATGAAAAACTGTTTTTT.

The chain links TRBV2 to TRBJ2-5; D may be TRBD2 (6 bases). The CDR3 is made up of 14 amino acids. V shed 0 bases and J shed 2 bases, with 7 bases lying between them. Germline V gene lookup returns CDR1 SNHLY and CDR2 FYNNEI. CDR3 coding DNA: TGTGCCAGCAGTGAAGCCGGAGGGCAAGAGACCCAGTACTTC. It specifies CASSEAGGQETQYF. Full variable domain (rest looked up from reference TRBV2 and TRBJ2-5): EPEVTQTPSHQVTQMGQEVILRCVPISNHLYFYWYRQILGQKVEFLVSFYNNEISEKSEIFDDQFSVERPDGSNFTLKIRSTKLEDSAMYFCASSEAGGQETQYFGPGTRLLVL.

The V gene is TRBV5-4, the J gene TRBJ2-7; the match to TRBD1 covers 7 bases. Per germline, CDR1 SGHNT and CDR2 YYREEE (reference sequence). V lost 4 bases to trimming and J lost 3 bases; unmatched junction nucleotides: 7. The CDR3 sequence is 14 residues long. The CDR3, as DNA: TGTGCCAGCAGCCTGGGGGACAGCTACTACGAGCAGTACTTC. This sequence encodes CASSLGDSYYEQYF.

The CDR3 DNA reads TGTGCCAGCAGTGACTCAGCGGGCTCCTACAATGAGCAGTTCTTC. This gives the protein CASSDSAGSYNEQFF. The chain is built from TRBV6-4 and TRBJ2-1, with D possibly being TRBD2 (6 bases). V gave up 0 bases and J gave up 0 bases, with 6 bases separating them. There are 15 residues in the CDR3. Per germline, CDR1 MRHNA and CDR2 SNTAGT.

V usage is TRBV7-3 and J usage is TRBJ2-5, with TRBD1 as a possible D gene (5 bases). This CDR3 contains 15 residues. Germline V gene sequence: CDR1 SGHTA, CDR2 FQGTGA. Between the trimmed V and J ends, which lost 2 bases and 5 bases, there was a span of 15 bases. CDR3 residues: CASSLGQGSGETQYF. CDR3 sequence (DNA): TGTGCCAGCAGCTTAGGTCAGGGATCCGGGGAGACCCAGTACTTC.

The CDR3 nucleotides are TGTGCCAGTAGTATGGGCAGGGCAAGTAACTTCTTCGAGCAGTACTTC. Protein: CASSMGRASNFFEQYF. The chain links TRBV19 to TRBJ2-7; tentative D call: TRBD1 (5 bases). Looked up from germline, CDR1 is LNHDA and CDR2 is SQIVND (reference sequence). The length of the CDR3 is 16 residues. The V and J ends lost 3 bases and 6 bases respectively, with 21 bases between them. The complete variable domain, with remaining parts taken from reference TRBV19 and TRBJ2-7, reads DGGITQSPKYLFRKEGQNVTLSCEQNLNHDAMYWYRQDPGQGLRLIYYSQIVNDFQKGDIAEGYSVSREKKESFPLTVTSAQKNPTAFYLCASSMGRASNFFEQYFGPGTRLTVT.

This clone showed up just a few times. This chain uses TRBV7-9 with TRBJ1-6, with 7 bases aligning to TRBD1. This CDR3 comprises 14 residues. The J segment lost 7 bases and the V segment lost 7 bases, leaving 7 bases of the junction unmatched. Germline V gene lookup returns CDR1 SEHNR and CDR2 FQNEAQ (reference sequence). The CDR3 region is CASTRQGTNSPLHF. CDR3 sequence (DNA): TGTGCCAGCACCCGACAGGGAACGAATTCACCCCTCCACTTT.

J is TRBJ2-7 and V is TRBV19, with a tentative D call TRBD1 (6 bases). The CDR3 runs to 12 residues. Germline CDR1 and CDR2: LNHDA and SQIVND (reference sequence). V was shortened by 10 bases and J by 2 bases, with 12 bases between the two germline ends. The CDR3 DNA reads TGTGCCACCACCGACAGGACCTACGAGCAGTACTTC. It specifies CATTDRTYEQYF.